This T cell receptor beta chain was obtained from a study of cytomegalovirus exposure and HLA in healthy donors. Findings and caveats of the study: Presence/absence analyses rested on an assumption that sequencing depth was roughly uniform across donors. Investigators reported about 160 TCR beta chains as tied to cytomegalovirus.

As regards this clone: Its cognate antigen is unknown.

Healthy bone marrow donors made up the cohort. Donors were ostensibly healthy at sampling, although undocumented immune exposures were probable. 13 Jbeta primers and 60 Vbeta primers were used for the PCR. Method: immunoSEQ multiplex PCR; TCRdb's copy keeps in-frame clones and lacks some. The data hold around 150,000 clones, with around 80% observed a single time. CDR3 length: 15 amino acids. Sequenced: PBMCs. The sequence derives from a woman between 25 and 40 years old in good health and CMV-seropositive. V gene TRBV21-1 combines with J gene TRBJ2-4; TRBD1, the D gene given by the table, was not confirmed from the DNA. TRBV21-1 is classified as a pseudogene. CDR3 residues: CASSKGGTVKNIQYF. The CDR3 nucleotides read TGTGCCAGCAGCAAAGGGGGGACAGTAAAAAACATTCAGTACTTC.